This T cell receptor beta chain was identified in a study of T cells in Graves' hyperthyroidism and ophthalmopathy. General observations from the study: For ophthalmopathy, model prediction preceded onset by a median about 6.4 months. Blood samples included most of the expanded thyroid clonotypes exceeding 0.001.

Amplified regions were TCR beta CDR3 sequences from RNA transcripts. The study used the HTBI primer set for a first-round RT-PCR of the TCR CDR3. TCRdb independently ran MiXCR on the multiplex PCR reads; one entry per CDR3 protein. The sample lists around 600,000 distinct CDR3 sequences, just under 45% seen once, with more than 7% in the top ten. In germline, CDR1 is SQVTM, CDR2 ANQGSEA. Trimming shortened V by 3 bases and J by 5 bases, and 7 bases separated the two germline ends. The CDR3 runs to 11 residues. Not enrolled were patients with uncontrolled infection, other autoimmune disease, pregnancy or lactation. Diagnoses rested on clinical symptoms, serum thyroxine and TRAb, thyroid ultrasound and orbital computed tomography. About this clonotype: Antigen specificity is unknown.

This TCR derives from an adult man with Graves' disease, either hyperthyroidism or ophthalmopathy (not recorded which). Source material: peripheral blood or thyroid tissue (not recorded which). The chain couples TRBV29-1 to TRBJ2-5; no clear D gene. The CDR3 loop is CSVEARETQYF. Here the CDR3 DNA reads TGCAGCGTTGAGGCCAGGGAGACCCAGTACTTC.